These 8 T cell receptor beta chains share one sample of origin, sequenced in a study of blood T cell repertoires in COVID-19. The repertoire was sequenced with immunoSEQ multiplex PCR; TCRdb's copy has only in-frame clones and lacks some. The data contain 160,000 or so clones, roughly nine tenths of them seen just once; the ten biggest clones take up 15%. Sequencing input: peripheral blood. Receptors were obtained from a woman between 35 and 50 years old with acute or convalescent COVID-19.

This chain links TRBV3-1 (or the pseudogene TRBV3-2) with TRBJ2-1, with D maybe TRBD1 (6 bases). The ends were cut back, 3 bases at V and 4 bases at J, with 10 bases in the middle. This CDR3 is built from 14 residues. The V gene's germline CDR1 is LGHDT and CDR2 YNNKEL (reference sequence). Written as DNA, the CDR3 is TGTGCCAGCAGCCACCTGGGGGCATACAATGAGCAGTTCTTC. Residues: CASSHLGAYNEQFF.

The V gene is TRBV19, the J gene TRBJ1-5; TRBD1 might be the D (6 bases). CDR3 length: 16 amino acids. In germline, CDR1 is LNHDA, CDR2 SQIVND (reference sequence). Trimming took 3 bases from V and 9 from J, leaving 21 bases between them. The chain's CDR3 is CASSIFVGQGSPPQHF. The CDR3 nucleotides are TGTGCCAGTAGTATTTTCGTGGGACAAGGGTCACCGCCCCAGCATTTT. Full variable domain (missing parts from reference TRBV19 and TRBJ1-5): DGGITQSPKYLFRKEGQNVTLSCEQNLNHDAMYWYRQDPGQGLRLIYYSQIVNDFQKGDIAEGYSVSREKKESFPLTVTSAQKNPTAFYLCASSIFVGQGSPPQHFGDGTRLSIL.

The rearrangement uses TRBV28 and TRBJ2-4; 9 positions agree with TRBD1. The germline V gene has CDR1 MDHEN and CDR2 SYDVKM. V lost 3 bases to trimming and J lost 1 base; unmatched junction nucleotides: 4. This CDR3 is 16 amino acids long. The CDR3, as DNA: TGTGCCAGCAGTTTGGACAGGGGTTCGGCCAAAAACATTCAGTACTTC. Amino acids: CASSLDRGSAKNIQYF. Full variable domain (missing parts from reference TRBV28 and TRBJ2-4): DVKVTQSSRYLVKRTGEKVFLECVQDMDHENMFWYRQDPGLGLRLIYFSYDVKMKEKGDIPEGYSVSREKKERFSLILESASTNQTSMYLCASSLDRGSAKNIQYFGAGTRLSVL.

This rearrangement joins TRBV6-5 to TRBJ2-2; 14 nucleotides agree with TRBD2. The CDR3 has 15 amino acids. The V gene end was trimmed by 7 bases and the J gene end by 5 bases; junction bases not matched to a gene: 3. Germline V gives CDR1 MNHEY, CDR2 SVGAGI. The CDR3 sequence: CASKGLAGGTGELFF. DNA for the CDR3: TGTGCCAGCAAAGGACTAGCGGGAGGAACCGGGGAGCTGTTTTTT.

The chain has TRBV28 and TRBJ2-1, with 7 bases fitting TRBD2. V dropped 3 bases and J dropped 5; count of bases not matched to a gene: 7. CDR1 is MDHEN and CDR2 is SYDVKM in the germline V gene. This CDR3 comprises 15 residues. The DNA for the CDR3 is TGTGCCAGCAGTTTTCTGGGGGAGGGTAACAATGAGCAGTTCTTC. Translating gives CASSFLGEGNNEQFF.

The chain links TRBV5-1 to TRBJ1-1; 8 nucleotides agree with TRBD1. The CDR3 extends over 14 amino acids. Per the germline V gene, CDR1 is SGHRS and CDR2 is YFSETQ. Germline trimming cut 3 bases from V and 1 base from J; bases unmatched to any gene: 2. CDR3 nucleotides: TGCGCCAGCAGCTCGGGACAGGAGAACACTGAAGCTTTCTTT. Encoded protein: CASSSGQENTEAFF.

The rearrangement links TRBV11-2 to TRBJ2-7, with a possible D match to TRBD1 (6 bases). Trimming left V 5 bases short and J 6 bases short, with 11 bases between. The CDR3 is 12 amino acids. Germline CDR1 is SGHAT and CDR2 is FQNNGV. This CDR3 is CASSLGAGEQYF. As DNA, the CDR3 is TGTGCCAGCAGCCTGGGGGCGGGCGAGCAGTACTTC.

The chain has TRBV7-9 and TRBJ1-6; perhaps TRBD1 as D (5 bases). Germline V gene data show CDR1 as SEHNR and CDR2 as FQNEAQ (reference sequence). The CDR3 sequence is 14 residues long. The ends were cut back, 1 base at V and 7 bases at J, with 8 bases in the middle. The CDR3 region has the DNA TGTGCCAGCAGCTTAGGGGACTTCAATTCACCCCTCCACTTT. This gives the protein CASSLGDFNSPLHF.